The 30 T cell receptor beta chains below all came from one sample that was sequenced in a study of beta chain features in type 1 diabetes. The whole isolated RNA underwent reverse transcription, so sequencing captured expressed TCRB transcripts. Data came from immunoSEQ multiplex PCR; TCRdb stores just in-frame clones and leaves some out. In the table there are roughly 400,000 clones, approximately 13% of which are singletons. Sequenced input: naive CD4+ T cells from blood. Receptor source: a man aged 25-45 years in good health.

The chain couples TRBV25-1 to TRBJ1-6, with D possibly TRBD1 on 6 matching bases. The CDR3 contains 14 residues. Germline assignment: CDR1 MGHDK and CDR2 SYGVNS. The ends were cut back, 4 bases at V and 3 bases at J, with 7 bases in the middle. The DNA of the CDR3 is TGTGCCAGCAGTGTACAGGGCTATAATTCACCCCTCCACTTT. Amino acids: CASSVQGYNSPLHF.

This rearrangement joins TRBV11-1 to TRBJ2-1; 12 nucleotides match TRBD2. CDR3 length equals 14 residues. Trimming removed 5 bases from V and 8 bases from J; junction bases left unmatched: 4. Germline values: CDR1 SGHAT, CDR2 FQDESV (reference sequence). The DNA of the CDR3 is TGTGCCAGCAGCCTGACTAGCGGGAGCCATGAGCAGTTCTTC. It is translated as CASSLTSGSHEQFF.

The rearrangement uses TRBV5-1 and TRBJ2-1; 7 bases fit TRBD2. The J segment lost 5 bases and the V segment lost 4 bases, leaving 9 bases of the junction unmatched. The V gene's germline CDR1 is SGHRS and CDR2 YFSETQ. The CDR3 runs to 15 residues. The CDR3 DNA reads TGCGCCAGCAGCACCTCCGGGACTAACCACAATGAGCAGTTCTTC. As protein: CASSTSGTNHNEQFF.

This clone was counted only a few times. The rearrangement links TRBV6-5 to TRBJ1-2; 9 nucleotides align to TRBD1. This CDR3 region has 14 residues. Germline V gives CDR1 MNHEY, CDR2 SVGAGI. V gave up 7 bases and J gave up 6 bases; unmatched junction bases: 9. CDR3 residues: CASTDPGTGHGYTF. In DNA form, the CDR3 reads TGTGCCAGCACTGACCCCGGGACAGGGCATGGCTACACCTTC.

The rearrangement joins TRBV6-1 to TRBJ1-2; 8 bases fit TRBD1. The V and J ends lost 2 bases and 4 bases, in that order; junction bases with no gene match: 3. The CDR3 totals 14 residues. Germline assignment: CDR1 MNHNS and CDR2 SASEGT. The CDR3 is CASSERQGTYGYTF. Written as DNA, the CDR3 is TGTGCCAGCAGTGAAAGACAGGGGACCTATGGCTACACCTTC.

This clone was seen more than once but under ten times. The chain joins TRBV7-8 to TRBJ2-2; no definite D call. This CDR3 is 13 amino acids long. Germline V gene lookup returns CDR1 SGHVS and CDR2 FQNEAQ. Trimming removed 4 bases at V and 2 bases at J, with 5 bases between. The CDR3 region is CASSSLNTGELFF. As DNA, the CDR3 is TGTGCCAGCAGCTCTCTAAACACCGGGGAGCTGTTTTTT. The full variable domain, rest sourced from reference TRBV7-8 and TRBJ2-2, is GAGVSQSPRYKVAKRGQDVALRCDPISGHVSLFWYQQALGQGPEFLTYFQNEAQLDKSGLPSDRFFAERPEGSVSTLKIQRTQQEDSAVYLCASSSLNTGELFFGEGSRLTVL.

The chain links TRBV12-5 to TRBJ2-1; 8 nucleotides match TRBD2. Unmatched junction bases numbered 5, after V lost 7 bases and J lost 3 bases. Germline V CDR1 and CDR2: LGHNT, FRNRAP. This CDR3 region has 14 residues. As DNA, the CDR3 is TGTGCTAGTGCCCACAGCGGGGGCTACAATGAGCAGTTCTTC. It encodes CASAHSGGYNEQFF. The entire variable domain, with the rest obtained from reference TRBV12-5 and TRBJ2-1, is as follows: DARVTQTPRHKVTEMGQEVTMRCQPILGHNTVFWYRQTMMQGLELLAYFRNRAPLDDSGMPKDRFSAEMPDATLATLKIQPSEPRDSAVYFCASAHSGGYNEQFFGPGTRLTVL.

A few counts support this clone. The chain couples TRBV4-1 to TRBJ1-3; a weak D match, TRBD1 (5 bases). This CDR3 has 15 residues. V dropped 4 bases and J dropped 7 bases, with 17 bases sitting between them. Germline loops: CDR1 MGHRA, CDR2 YSYEKL. The CDR3 is CASSPTPGDLNTIYF. DNA for the CDR3: TGCGCCAGCAGCCCAACACCGGGGGACTTGAACACCATATATTTT.

This clone has more than one count but fewer than ten. This chain joins TRBV21-1 and TRBJ2-1; the table's D call of TRBD1 was not tested on the DNA. TRBV21-1 is designated a pseudogene. The CDR3 totals 17 residues. The CDR3 DNA reads TGTGCCAGCAGCAGGTGGACAGGGGGGAGCTCCTACAATGAGCAGTTCTTC. This encodes CASSRWTGGSSYNEQFF.

The chain links TRBV30 to TRBJ1-5; D not certain. CDR3 length equals 13 residues. Germline assignment: CDR1 GTSNPN and CDR2 SVGIG (reference sequence). Trimming stripped 2 bases from V and 7 bases from J, with 12 bases between. This CDR3 reads CAWSRQSIQPQHF. The CDR3 coding sequence is TGTGCCTGGAGTCGACAAAGCATACAGCCCCAGCATTTT.

CDR3 amino acids: CASTPSPGVANTEAFF. CDR3 DNA: TGTGCCAGCACCCCTAGCCCTGGGGTCGCGAACACTGAAGCTTTCTTT. The rearrangement uses TRBV25-1 and TRBJ1-1; D gene uncertain. Per the germline V gene, CDR1 is MGHDK and CDR2 is SYGVNS. The V end was cut by 7 bases, the J end by 1 base, with 19 bases between. The CDR3 spans 16 residues.

The V and J genes are TRBV18 and TRBJ2-1; 8 bases line up with TRBD2. The CDR3 is 16 amino acids. The germline CDR1 and CDR2 sequences are KGHSH and LQKENI. V lost 2 bases, J lost 8 bases, and 11 bases stayed unmatched. The CDR3 protein is CASSPKASAGGDEQFF. For the CDR3, the DNA is TGTGCCAGCTCACCAAAGGCAAGCGCGGGGGGCGATGAGCAGTTCTTC.

The chain uses TRBV13 and TRBJ1-1; a possible D gene is TRBD1 (5 bases). Between the trimmed V and J ends, which lost 1 base and 0 bases, there was a span of 9 bases. The CDR3 loop spans 15 amino acids. Germline-derived CDR1 and CDR2 are PRHDT and FYEKMQ (reference sequence). CDR3 sequence reads: CASSLAGGMNTEAFF. CDR3 in DNA: TGTGCCAGCAGCTTAGCTGGGGGGATGAACACTGAAGCTTTCTTT.

This clone was counted only a few times. V gene TRBV20-1 combines with J gene TRBJ1-3; D is unresolved. Looked up from germline, CDR1 is DFQATT and CDR2 is SNEGSKA (reference sequence). Trimming cost V 0 bases and J 3 bases, with 0 bases left between them. This CDR3 region has 11 residues. CDR3 sequence: CSARDGNTIYF. The DNA for the CDR3 is TGCAGTGCTAGAGATGGAAACACCATATATTTT.

This clone occurred a few times. The J gene is TRBJ2-3, the V gene TRBV30; tentative D call: TRBD1 (5 bases). Germline CDR1 is GTSNPN and CDR2 is SVGIG (reference sequence). V was pared by 3 bases and J by 5 bases, with 15 bases between. CDR3 length: 14 residues. CDR3 amino acids: CAWRQDGRGDTQYF. CDR3 bases: TGTGCCTGGAGACAGGACGGTAGAGGAGATACGCAGTATTTT.

The J gene is TRBJ2-5, the V gene TRBV7-2; possibly TRBD1 for D (6 bases). V was clipped by 8 bases and J by 7 bases, with 20 bases between them. The germline CDR1 and CDR2 sequences are SGHTA and FQGNSA. CDR3 length equals 14 residues. The CDR3 reads CASSPSGQGRTQYF. The CDR3 DNA sequence: TGTGCCAGCTCTCCTTCGGGGCAGGGGCGGACCCAGTACTTC.

This clone has just a few counts. CDR3 sequence (DNA): TGCGCCAGCAGCTTGAGGCCCCAGGGACAGCCGATGACTGCGGCCAACGTCCTGACTTTC. Its protein is CASSLRPQGQPMTAANVLTF. This rearrangement joins TRBV5-1 to TRBJ2-6, with 7 bases matching TRBD1. The CDR3 spans 20 residues. J gave up 6 bases and V 1 base, and 19 bases lay outside the gene matches. The V gene's germline CDR1 is SGHRS and CDR2 YFSETQ.

This clone appeared a few times. The chain couples TRBV6-6 to TRBJ2-2; no reliable D call. Trimming left V 5 bases short and J 3 bases short, with 10 bases between. This CDR3 is 14 amino acids long. Germline values: CDR1 MNHNY, CDR2 SVGAGI (reference sequence). DNA for the CDR3: TGTGCCAGCAGTACCAATTGGGACACCGGGGAGCTGTTTTTT. Translation gives CASSTNWDTGELFF.

This clone has more than one count but fewer than ten. V usage is TRBV4-3 and J usage is TRBJ1-2; TRBD1 might be the D (5 bases). The germline V gene encodes CDR1 LGHNA and CDR2 YSLEER. The ends were cut back, 1 base at V and 4 bases at J, with 10 bases in the middle. The CDR3 has 14 amino acids. The CDR3 region has the DNA TGCGCCAGCAGCCAAGGTGAAGGGGCCTATGGCTACACCTTC. Translation gives CASSQGEGAYGYTF.

This rearrangement joins TRBV7-9 to TRBJ2-2; maybe TRBD2 (6 bases). Germline V CDR1 and CDR2: SEHNR, FQNEAQ (reference sequence). This CDR3 region has 14 residues. V was cut by 5 bases and J by 5 bases, with 12 bases left in between. As DNA, the CDR3 is TGTGCCAGCAGCGTGACTAGTTTAACCGGGGAGCTGTTTTTT. Protein: CASSVTSLTGELFF.

In this sample, this clone turned up a few times. The V gene is TRBV15, the J gene TRBJ2-7; D remains ambiguous. V was shortened by 0 bases and J by 0 bases, with 6 bases between the two germline ends. Per germline, CDR1 LNHNV and CDR2 YYDKDF (reference sequence). This CDR3 comprises 14 residues. CDR3 loop: CATSRDTGSYEQYV. The CDR3 DNA is TGTGCCACCAGCAGAGATACCGGCTCCTACGAGCAGTACGTC.

This chain connects TRBV14 to TRBJ2-1; 9 nucleotides agree with TRBD2. Germline V gives CDR1 SGHDN, CDR2 FVKESK. The CDR3 has 19 amino acids. V gave up 5 bases and J gave up 11 bases; unmatched junction bases: 25. For the CDR3, the DNA is TGTGCCAGCAGCGGTGTACCCTCGGCAGCGGGGGGTACGGGTGGGAAGCAGTTCTTC. It yields the protein CASSGVPSAAGGTGGKQFF.

This clone was recorded a few times. This rearrangement joins TRBV6-1 to TRBJ2-7; the match to TRBD1 covers 8 bases. This CDR3 contains 14 residues. Germline V CDR1 and CDR2: MNHNS, SASEGT. V gave up 7 bases and J gave up 6 bases; unmatched junction bases: 11. CDR3 amino acids: CASIRPGGKFEQYV. The CDR3 DNA reads TGTGCCAGCATCCGACCAGGGGGCAAGTTCGAGCAGTACGTC.

There are a few counts of this clone. The V call is TRBV4-1, the J call TRBJ1-2; D is uncertain. Germline-derived CDR1 and CDR2 are MGHRA and YSYEKL. The CDR3 is 14 residues long. V was trimmed by 0 bases and J by 4 bases, leaving 9 bases between them. CDR3 nucleotides: TGCGCCAGCAGCCAAGATATTAGGAGCTATGGCTACACCTTC. It translates to CASSQDIRSYGYTF.

The chain is built from TRBV5-1 and TRBJ2-5, with TRBD2 matching over 9 bases. CDR1 and CDR2 from the germline V gene are SGHRS and YFSETQ. Trimming took 8 bases from V and 4 from J; bases not matched to a gene: 12. The CDR3 is 15 amino acids. In DNA, the CDR3 is TGCGCCAGTTATAATTCGCGGGAGGGCCGAGAGACCCAGTACTTC. It encodes CASYNSREGRETQYF.

This clone came up many times. The chain links TRBV30 to TRBJ2-1; tentatively, D is TRBD2 (5 bases). The CDR3 is 11 amino acids. V was pared by 7 bases and J by 8 bases, with 12 bases between. The germline V gene has CDR1 GTSNPN and CDR2 SVGIG (reference sequence). CDR3 loop: CASSRRDEQFF. The CDR3 region has the DNA TGTGCCTCATCCCGGCGGGATGAGCAGTTCTTC.

The chain is built from TRBV4-1 and TRBJ1-1, with TRBD1 identical over 7 bases. This CDR3 has 15 amino acids. Germline lookup yields CDR1 MGHRA and CDR2 YSYEKL. V lost 4 bases, J lost 4 bases, and 9 bases stayed unmatched. In nucleotides, the CDR3 is TGCGCCAGCAGCCGAGACAGGGTTTCGGCCACTGAAGCTTTCTTT. Its protein is CASSRDRVSATEAFF.

The rearrangement joins TRBV7-9 to TRBJ2-3; the D gene is possibly TRBD2 (6 bases). With 5 bases removed from V and 2 bases from J, the gap between germline ends came to 17 bases. CDR1 and CDR2 from the germline V gene are SEHNR and FQNEAQ (reference sequence). This CDR3 contains 16 residues. The CDR3 sequence: CASSDVAGLITDTQYF. The CDR3 nucleotides are TGTGCCAGCAGCGATGTGGCGGGACTTATCACAGATACGCAGTATTTT.

This clone was seen a handful of times. This rearrangement joins TRBV7-6 to TRBJ2-5, with D maybe TRBD2 (6 bases). This CDR3 comprises 16 residues. The V gene's germline CDR1 is SGHVS and CDR2 FNYEAQ. V was shortened by 1 base and J by 5 bases, with 17 bases between the two germline ends. The DNA for the CDR3 is TGTGCCAGCAGCTTAGTAATCTGGGGGGAGAGGGAGACCCAGTACTTC. Protein: CASSLVIWGERETQYF.

This clone came up a few times. The chain is built from TRBV28 and TRBJ2-3; the D call may be TRBD1 or TRBD2 (5 bases each). The germline V and J ends were trimmed by 6 bases and 6 bases, with 13 bases remaining between them. In germline, CDR1 is MDHEN, CDR2 SYDVKM. The CDR3 sequence is 13 residues long. In nucleotides, the CDR3 is TGTGCCAGCAGACCCCCCGGGGCCGATACGCAGTATTTT. Its translation: CASRPPGADTQYF.